A selection of T cell receptor beta chains follows, all from one sample in a study of blood T cells in healthy people across ages. TCRdb redid the calling of the 5' RACE reads with MiXCR, one entry per CDR3 protein. Of over a million distinct CDR3 sequences listed, under 55% are singletons. The sequenced sample was blood. The receptors stem from a woman aged 55-69 years in good health. Both conserved end residues are part of each CDR3. D genes are given only for firm matches. The listing skips clone size in some rows; elsewhere it reads once, few, many or a size class.

V: TRBV3-1
J: TRBJ2-1
D: -
size: few
CDR3: CASSPGPLAEQFF
DNA: TGTGCCAGCAGCCCTGGACCGCTTGCCGAGCAGTTCTTC

V: TRBV6-5
J: TRBJ1-4
D: -
size: -
CDR3: CASSYSALYNEKLFF
DNA: TGTGCCAGCAGTTACTCGGCGCTTTATAATGAAAAACTGTTTTTT

V: TRBV12-3/TRBV12-4
J: TRBJ1-2
D: TRBD1
size: -
CDR3: CASSPPPGQGAFNYGYTF
DNA: TGTGCCAGCAGCCCCCCTCCGGGACAGGGGGCTTTTAACTATGGCTACACCTTC

V: TRBV7-2
J: TRBJ2-3
D: -
size: -
CDR3: CASSLDLPTDTQYF
DNA: TGTGCCAGCAGCTTAGACCTCCCCACAGATACGCAGTATTTT

V: TRBV20-1
J: TRBJ1-2
D: -
size: -
CDR3: CSARDEQAENYGYTF
DNA: TGCAGTGCTAGAGATGAACAGGCTGAAAACTATGGCTACACCTTC

V: TRBV6-1
J: TRBJ2-7
D: TRBD2
size: -
CDR3: CASSDRSGLDYEQYF
DNA: TGTGCCAGCAGTGACCGGAGCGGACTAGACTACGAGCAGTACTTC

V: TRBV7-9
J: TRBJ1-1
D: -
size: -
CDR3: CASSLWGDPMNTEAFF
DNA: TGTGCCAGCAGCTTATGGGGGGACCCTATGAACACTGAAGCTTTCTTT

V: TRBV7-8
J: TRBJ2-2
D: -
size: few
CDR3: CASSLMGGELFF
DNA: TGTGCCAGCAGCTTGATGGGCGGGGAGCTGTTTTTT

V: TRBV27
J: TRBJ1-1
D: -
size: few
CDR3: CASGRQTKAFF
DNA: TGTGCCAGCGGAAGACAGACAAAAGCTTTCTTT

V: TRBV12-3/TRBV12-4
J: TRBJ1-2
D: -
size: -
CDR3: CASSLVKVYGYTF
DNA: TGTGCCAGCAGTTTGGTAAAAGTTTATGGCTACACCTTC

V: TRBV5-1
J: TRBJ2-5
D: -
size: few
CDR3: CASIPGTGLTQYF
DNA: TGCGCCAGCATCCCTGGGACTGGGCTGACCCAGTACTTC